This is a list of T cell receptor beta chains from one sample in a study of glioma-infiltrating T cells after dendritic cell vaccination. Sequenced by immunoSEQ multiplex PCR; TCRdb stores in-frame clones only, minus some. This sample carries tens of thousands of clones, over 75% of them seen once, and the ten largest clones take around 3%. The sequencing used blood, collected before dendritic cell vaccination. The receptors come from a human donor with glioblastoma. Each CDR3 is given with its conserved first and last residue. The D gene is left open where the match is weak. Clone size is shown for a subset of rows, as once, few, many or a class of expanded clone.

size,D,V,J,DNA,CDR3
-,-,TRBV29-1,TRBJ2-1,TGCAGCGTTGAGATAGCGGCCAACTCCTACAATGAGCAGTTCTTC,CSVEIAANSYNEQFF
once,TRBD1,TRBV11-2,TRBJ2-3,TGTGCCAGCAGCTTAGGACAGGGCTCAGATACGCAGTATTTT,CASSLGQGSDTQYF
-,TRBD1,TRBV11-2,TRBJ1-4,TGTGCCAGCAGCTCATACTGGGACAGCAAATATAATGAAAAACTGTTTTTT,CASSSYWDSKYNEKLFF
-,TRBD2,TRBV6-5,TRBJ2-1,TGTGCCAGCAGTTTCCCCGGGACTAGCCTACAGTTCTTC,CASSFPGTSLQFF
-,TRBD1,TRBV29-1,TRBJ1-2,TGCAGCGTTGGACCGAGGACAGGGGGCTATGGCTACACCTTC,CSVGPRTGGYGYTF
-,TRBD1,TRBV28,TRBJ2-7,TGTGCCAGCAGTCGAATGGGGGACAGGGCCTACGAGCAGTACTTC,CASSRMGDRAYEQYF
-,TRBD2,TRBV5-1,TRBJ2-5,TGCGCCAGCAGCTTGGCCTCTACTAGCGGGGAGACCCAGTACTTC,CASSLASTSGETQYF
-,TRBD2,TRBV9,TRBJ2-7,TGTGCCAGCGCCCCTAGCGGGGACACCTACGAGCAGTACTTC,CASAPSGDTYEQYF
-,TRBD2,TRBV13,TRBJ2-1,TGTGCCAGCAGTCCCCCCAGCGGGGGGGGGAACAATGAGCAGTTCTTC,CASSPPSGGGNNEQFF
-,TRBD1,TRBV18,TRBJ2-3,TGTGCCAGCTCACCACTAGGGACAGACAGAACAGATACGCAGTATTTT,CASSPLGTDRTDTQYF
-,TRBD1,TRBV7-8,TRBJ2-5,TGTGCCAGCAGCCCTCGGGCCAGGGGGGAGACCCAGTACTTC,CASSPRARGETQYF
-,-,TRBV19,TRBJ1-5,TGTGCCAGTAGTGCGGACAGCGCAGATCAGCCCCAGCATTTT,CASSADSADQPQHF
-,-,TRBV19,TRBJ2-1,TGTGCCAGTAGTATTTTAGGGGGAGAGCAGTTCTTC,CASSILGGEQFF
-,-,TRBV18,TRBJ1-2,TGTGCCAGCTCACCACCGATGGGGGCGCTCGGTTCTGGCTACACCTTC,CASSPPMGALGSGYTF
-,-,TRBV14,TRBJ2-7,TGTGCCAGCAGCCAAGAGTGGGGCCGGGAGCAGTACTTC,CASSQEWGREQYF
once,TRBD1,TRBV19,TRBJ2-5,TGTGCCAGTGCCGACAGGGCCCAAGAGACCCAGTACTTC,CASADRAQETQYF
-,TRBD1,TRBV5-1,TRBJ2-1,TGCGCCAGCAGCTTTGGACAGGTTCTTAACAATGAGCAGTTCTTC,CASSFGQVLNNEQFF
-,-,TRBV11-2,TRBJ1-6,TGTGCCAGCAGCCAAAACGAGGATACACCCCTCCACTTT,CASSQNEDTPLHF